This T cell receptor beta chain came from a study of blood T cell repertoires in COVID-19. Whole-study context: Spain, Italy and the United States supplied samples that represented acute and convalescent COVID-19. The cDNA or gDNA used as material had been derived from T cells, B-cell-depleted T cells, or PBMCs.

Clones were sequenced by immunoSEQ multiplex PCR, and TCRdb holds only the in-frame ones, with some missing. The sample has 220,000 or so clones, approximately 90% seen once; the top ten hold about 10%. This receptor was obtained from a woman aged 45-59 years with COVID-19, enrolled during active disease. The sample was peripheral blood.

This chain's CDR3 is CASSDPQYGYTF. DNA of the CDR3: TGTGCCAGCAGTGATCCCCAATATGGCTACACCTTC. The V call is TRBV25-1, the J call TRBJ1-2; D is undetermined. This CDR3 has 12 residues. Trimming removed 3 bases from V and 5 bases from J, with 7 bases in between. Germline-derived CDR1 and CDR2 are MGHDK and SYGVNS.